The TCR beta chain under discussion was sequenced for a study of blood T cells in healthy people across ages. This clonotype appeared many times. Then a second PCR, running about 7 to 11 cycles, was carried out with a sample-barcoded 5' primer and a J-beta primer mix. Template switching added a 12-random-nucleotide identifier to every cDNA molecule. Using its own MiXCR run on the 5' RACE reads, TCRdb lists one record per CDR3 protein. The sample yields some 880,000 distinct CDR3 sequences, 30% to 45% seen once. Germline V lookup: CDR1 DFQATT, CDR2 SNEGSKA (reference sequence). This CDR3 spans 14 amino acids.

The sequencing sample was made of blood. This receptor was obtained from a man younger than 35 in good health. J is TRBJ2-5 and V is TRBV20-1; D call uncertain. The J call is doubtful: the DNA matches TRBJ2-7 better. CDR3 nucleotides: TGCAGTGCTAGAGATCTAGGTGGCGGTTACGAGCAGTACTTC. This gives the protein CSARDLGGGYEQYF.